This passage covers 26 T cell receptor delta chains from one sample sequenced in a study of γδ T cells in repeated Plasmodium falciparum infection. Vgamma9/Vdelta2+ and Vdelta2-negative gammadelta T cells were flow-sorted from PBMC for bulk sequencing. TCRdb re-identified clones in the multiplex PCR reads via CATT. The repertoire holds 80,000 to 95,000 delta-chain clones, with under 1.5% as singletons. The sequencing input was gamma-delta T cells from blood. The receptors derive from a pool of human donors (malaria-infected and uninfected, not separated).

This clone was recorded a few times. This is likely an artifact of a read error, given a far larger clone one base away. Other DNA sequences within the sample encode an identical CDR3. The CDR3 reads CALGAGGIPWILRTDKLIF. DNA for the CDR3: TGTGCCCTTGGAGCCGGAGGAATCCCGTGGATACTCCGAACCGATAAACTCATCTTT. This sequence joins TRDV1 and TRDJ1, with D possibly matching TRDD3 (6 bases). TCRdb is silent on the J gene; assignment here came from matching the DNA to germline. CDR1 is TSWWSYY, CDR2 QGS, per germline. The CDR3 covers 19 residues.

This clone was counted between two and nine times. The TCRdb record carries a much larger clone's protein, which differs from this DNA's translation at residue 8; a read error is the likely cause, and the protein listed here is the DNA translation. The chain joins TRDV2 to TRDJ1, with TRDD3 identical over 7 bases. Germline matching of the DNA provided the J gene here, since TCRdb leaves it blank. The CDR3 runs 15 residues. The ends lost 3 bases at V and 10 bases at J; junction bases unmatched: 16. Germline V gene data show CDR1 as GEAIGNYY and CDR2 as EKD. The CDR3 here is CACDGILVDTSGLIF. Written as DNA, the CDR3 is TGTGCCTGTGACGGGATACTGGTGGACACCTCGGGACTCATCTTT.

Turning to this clone: TCRdb pairs this DNA with a much larger clone's protein that differs at residue 18, likely a read error; the protein shown was translated from the DNA. The J gene is uncalled and the V gene is TRDV2; no check of the table's D call, TRDD3, against the DNA was made. This CDR3 has 20 residues. Germline lookup yields CDR1 GEAIGNYY and CDR2 EKD. The CDR3 reads CACDTLWGARSSWDTRQTFF. In DNA, the CDR3 is TGTGCCTGTGACACTCTGTGGGGGGCGAGGAGCTCCTGGGACACCCGACAGACGTTTTTC.

This clone was picked up a small number of times. The amino acid sequence in TCRdb belongs to a much larger clone and departs from this DNA's translation at residue 11, likely a sequencing read error; the sequence shown is translated from the DNA. The rearrangement links TRDV1 to TRDJ1, with TRDD3 matching over 9 bases. TCRdb offers no J gene call, so here the DNA was matched to germline to obtain one. This CDR3 is built from 16 residues. CDR1 TSWWSYY and CDR2 QGS come from the germline V gene. V was clipped by 0 bases and J by 8 bases; unmatched bases: 10. The CDR3 DNA follows: TGTGCTCTTGGGGAACTCTCCTTCTGGGGGATGCAAAAACTCATCTTT. Translation: CALGELSFWGMQKLIF.

For this clone: It differs at one base from a far larger clone, so likely a read error. Distinct nucleotide sequences in the sample also encode this CDR3. This chain connects TRDV2 to TRDJ3; tentative D call: TRDD3 (5 bases). The J gene is absent in TCRdb and was assigned here via DNA matching to germline. CDR3 length equals 19 residues. Germline CDR1 and CDR2: GEAIGNYY and EKD. The CDR3 sequence: CACDTPPHNSSWDTRQMFF. CDR3 in DNA: TGTGCCTGTGACACCCCACCCCACAACAGCTCCTGGGACACTCGACAGATGTTTTTC.

Only a few counts were recorded for this clone. The protein that TCRdb holds for this DNA derives from a much larger clone and differs from the translated DNA at residue 3, which likely indicates a read error; the protein shown here is translated from the DNA. The genes are TRDV2 and TRDJ1; TRDD3 agrees at 7 bases. Germline V lookup: CDR1 GEAIGNYY, CDR2 EKD. The CDR3 consists of 16 residues. The CDR3 here is CAWDTYLGLDTGKLIF. CDR3 nucleotide sequence: TGTGCCTGGGACACTTACTTAGGACTGGATACGGGGAAACTCATCTTT.

Worth noting for this clone: TCRdb shows a much larger clone's protein in place of this DNA's translation, and the two differ at residue 13, likely through a read error; the protein shown is translated from the DNA. This chain links TRDV2 with TRDJ3; 7 bases are shared with TRDD3. The J gene is not listed in TCRdb, so it was assigned here from a DNA match to germline. The germline CDR1 and CDR2 sequences are GEAIGNYY and EKD. The CDR3 has 23 amino acids. The junction had 22 bases not matched to a gene; V was cut back by 3 bases and J by 0 bases. CDR3 in amino acids: CACDLPVGGGRYLSSWDTRQMFF. CDR3 nucleotide sequence: TGTGCCTGTGACCTGCCCGTTGGTGGGGGACGATACCTCAGCTCCTGGGACACCCGACAGATGTTTTTC.

This clone appeared a few times. The protein in TCRdb stems from a much larger clone and differs at residue 6 from this DNA's translation, likely a read error; here the protein is translated from the DNA. The chain has TRDV2 and TRDJ1; 12 bases are shared with TRDD3. The J gene, absent from TCRdb, was called here by matching the DNA to germline. CDR1 GEAIGNYY and CDR2 EKD come from the germline V gene. The CDR3 has 21 amino acids. Trimming removed 3 bases from V and 7 bases from J; junction bases left unmatched: 26. The CDR3, as DNA: TGTGCCTGTGACCGTATTTCCCCCACTGGGGGATACCCGCGCGGACGAGGTAAACTCATCTTT. Amino acids: CACDRISPTGGYPRGRGKLIF.

This clone was observed a few times. It is likely a read error: a sequence one base away is far more abundant. This sample also contains other DNA sequences that code for the same CDR3. The V call is TRDV1, the J call TRDJ1, with TRDD2 identical over 9 bases. As TCRdb names no J gene, one was assigned here on the basis of a DNA match to germline. The CDR3 has 21 residues. Germline CDR1 is TSWWSYY and CDR2 is QGS. CDR3 region: CALGEKAFLHLVLLHTDKLIF. In DNA, the CDR3 is TGTGCTCTTGGGGAAAAGGCCTTCCTACACCTAGTACTCCTTCACACGGATAAACTCATCTTT.

This clone was seen many times. The same CDR3 also results from other DNA sequences found in this sample. The rearrangement joins TRDV1 to TRDJ1, with a possible D match to TRDD3 (7 bases). V gave up 3 bases and J gave up 0 bases, with 23 bases separating them. The CDR3 is made up of 19 amino acids. Germline V CDR1 and CDR2: TSWWSYY, QGS. CDR3 coding DNA: TGTGCTCTTGGGGACCCTCTCCTACCCTGGGGGCCAAACACCGATAAACTCATCTTT. This gives the protein CALGDPLLPWGPNTDKLIF.

This clone was counted only a few times. The likely explanation is a read error, given a far larger clone one base away. Other DNA variants within this sample encode the same CDR3. For the V gene the call is TRDV2; the J gene has no call; TRDD3 is the table's D call, not checked against the DNA. Germline V gene data show CDR1 as GEAIGNYY and CDR2 as EKD. This CDR3 is built from 16 residues. In DNA form, the CDR3 reads TGTGCCTGTGCCGTACTGGGGGATACGAGCACCGATAAGCTCATCTTT. It codes for CACAVLGDTSTDKLIF.

This clone was seen many times. The gene calls are TRDV1 and TRDJ2; the D is unclear. V lost 0 bases and J lost 0, with 20 bases in between. The CDR3 is 20 amino acids. CDR1 and CDR2 (germline): TSWWSYY, QGS. The CDR3 region has the DNA TGTGCTCTTGGGGAACTTCGCCATTCCGGGTACGAAGCTTTGACAGCACAACTCTTCTTT. This encodes CALGELRHSGYEALTAQLFF.

To note about this clone: TCRdb attributes to this sequence the protein of a much larger clone, which differs from the DNA translation at residue 7; a read error is likely, and the protein displayed is translated from the DNA. This chain joins TRDV1 and TRDJ1, with D perhaps TRDD2 (5 bases). The V end lost 8 bases, the J end lost 5 bases, and 12 bases lay between the germline ends. This CDR3 is built from 12 residues. CDR1 is TSWWSYY, CDR2 QGS, per germline. The DNA of the CDR3 is TGTGCTCTTTTTTCCTCCGGGGATAAACTCATCTTT. This translates into CALFSSGDKLIF.

This clone was observed a few times. This likely traces to a read error, being one base from a far larger clone. The sample contains more than one DNA sequence encoding this CDR3. The V gene is TRDV1, the J gene TRDJ2; 12 bases line up with TRDD3. The J gene comes from matching the DNA to germline here; TCRdb lacks it. This CDR3 comprises 20 residues. The V gene's germline CDR1 is TSWWSYY and CDR2 QGS. Written as DNA, the CDR3 is TGTGCTCTCGGGGAACGGACCCTAAGCTGGGGGATACGTATGACAGCACAACTCTTCTTT. Translation: CALGERTLSWGIRMTAQLFF.

This clone turned up a few times. This may come from a read error, since a much larger clone is one base off. Other nucleotide sequences from this sample produce the same CDR3. The J gene is TRDJ1, the V gene TRDV1, with 10 bases fitting TRDD3. The CDR3 sequence is 22 residues long. Germline V gene data show CDR1 as TSWWSYY and CDR2 as QGS. V shed 3 bases and J 5 bases; nucleotides not matched to a gene: 27. The CDR3 region has the DNA TGTGCTCTTGGGGAGGAGAGATCCTACAAAGGGACTGGGGGATCCGAGGGGGATAAACTCATCTTT. It is translated as CALGEERSYKGTGGSEGDKLIF.

This clone was found many times. J is TRDJ1 and V is TRDV1; 10 nucleotides match TRDD3. V was pared by 3 bases and J by 2 bases, with 18 bases of the junction left unmatched. Germline loops: CDR1 TSWWSYY, CDR2 QGS. The CDR3 has 20 amino acids. CDR3 in DNA: TGTGCTCTTGGGGAGACGGGGACTGGGGGATCTCTCCTTAAAACCGATAAACTCATCTTT. Protein sequence: CALGETGTGGSLLKTDKLIF.

This clone came up a few times. This is likely an artifact of a read error, given a far larger clone one base away. Other DNA sequences in this specimen translate into the identical CDR3. The V and J genes are TRDV2 and TRDJ1; D gene uncertain. Matching the DNA to germline supplied the J gene, which TCRdb does not give. Germline-derived CDR1 and CDR2 are GEAIGNYY and EKD. The CDR3 length is 18 residues. Trimming stripped 3 bases from V and 0 bases from J, with 22 bases between. The DNA of the CDR3 is TGTGCCTGTGACTCGATAGCCGGTTCAATGGGAAACACCGATAAACTCATCTTT. Its translation is CACDSIAGSMGNTDKLIF.

On this clone itself: A far larger clone is one nucleotide away, so this likely arose from a read error. This sample includes further DNA sequences coding for the same CDR3. The genes are TRDV1 and TRDJ2; D not certain. Here the J gene came from matching the DNA to germline, since TCRdb omits it. V was trimmed by 4 bases and J by 3 bases, leaving 24 bases between them. The CDR3 sequence is 19 residues long. Germline lookup yields CDR1 TSWWSYY and CDR2 QGS. CDR3 DNA: TGTGCTCTTGGGGGGCTACGGGCCAGCACCCTAACCCTGACAGCACAACTCTTCTTT. This encodes CALGGLRASTLTLTAQLFF.

This clone was counted between two and nine times. TCRdb attributes to this sequence the protein of a much larger clone, which differs from the DNA translation at residue 5; a read error is likely, and the protein displayed is translated from the DNA. The genes are TRDV3 and TRDJ1; 9 nucleotides line up with TRDD3. With 2 bases clipped from V and 3 bases from J, the junction kept 28 bases outside the gene matches. The CDR3 runs to 21 residues. The germline gives CDR1 TVYSNPD, CDR2 GDNSRS (reference sequence). CDR3 sequence (DNA): TGTGCCTTTGAGTCGACCTGGGGGATTAAGGCCACTTCGCGGGCTTCCGATAAACTCATCTTT. It codes for CAFESTWGIKATSRASDKLIF. The full variable domain, with the rest looked up from reference TRDV3 and TRDJ1, is CDKVTQSSPDQTVASGSEVVLLCTYDTVYSNPDLFWYRIRPDYSFQFVFYGDNSRSEGADFTQGRFSVKHILTQKAFHLVISPVRTEDSATYYCAFESTWGIKATSRASDKLIFGKGTRVTVEP.

In its sample, this clone was seen a few times. This likely reflects a read error, since a far larger clone is one base away. In DNA, the CDR3 is TGTGCCTGCGACACCGTCCTACGTACTGGGGGGTACACCGATAAACTCATCTTT. It codes for CACDTVLRTGGYTDKLIF. The chain recombines TRDV2 with TRDJ1; TRDD3 matches at 8 bases. TCRdb is silent on the J gene; assignment here came from matching the DNA to germline. This CDR3 has 18 amino acids. CDR1 GEAIGNYY and CDR2 EKD come from the germline V gene.

With regard to this clone: TCRdb's entry gives the protein of a much larger clone, which mismatches this DNA's translation at residue 9, likely from a read error; the protein reported here is translated from the DNA. The V call is TRDV2, the J call TRDJ3; D remains ambiguous. Because TCRdb records no J gene, it was assigned here through a match of the DNA to germline. CDR1 and CDR2 from the germline V gene are GEAIGNYY and EKD. The CDR3 is 20 residues long. With 0 bases removed from V and 0 bases from J, the gap between germline ends came to 17 bases. This chain's CDR3 is CACDTGVNSPNSWDTRQMFF. In DNA form, the CDR3 reads TGTGCCTGTGACACCGGAGTCAATTCTCCCAACTCCTGGGACACCCGACAGATGTTTTTC.

Remarks on this clone: A far larger clone is one nucleotide away, so this likely arose from a read error. Other nucleotide sequences in the sample specify the same CDR3. The V gene is TRDV2, the J gene TRDJ1; TRDD3 might be the D (6 bases). TCRdb lists no J gene, so it was determined here by aligning the DNA to germline. Germline CDR1 and CDR2: GEAIGNYY and EKD. The CDR3 sequence is 13 residues long. The CDR3 region is CACDGISTDKLIF. CDR3 DNA: TGTGCCTGTGACGGGATATCCACCGACAAACTCATCTTT.

This clone was seen repeatedly, ten times or more. The sample has other DNA sequences that encode this CDR3 too. The V and J genes are TRDV1 and TRDJ1; the D gene is possibly TRDD3 (5 bases). The CDR3 is 14 residues long. The germline CDR1 and CDR2 sequences are TSWWSYY and QGS. V gave up 6 bases and J gave up 10 bases, with 21 bases separating them. The CDR3 DNA sequence: TGTGCTCTTGGAGAGACTCGCCGTGAGGGGAGACTCATCTTT. Amino acids: CALGETRREGRLIF.

With respect to this clone: A far larger clone is just one base off, so this is likely a read error. This same CDR3 is encoded by further DNA sequences in the sample. This sequence joins TRDV1 and TRDJ1, with D perhaps TRDD2 or TRDD3 (5 bases each). No J gene is reported in TCRdb; it was inferred here by comparing the DNA with germline. The germline gives CDR1 TSWWSYY, CDR2 QGS. The CDR3 is made up of 19 amino acids. Here the CDR3 DNA reads TGCGCTCTTGGGGAACGGTTCCTGGCGACGGGGACCCACACCGATAAACTCATCTTT. Translated, it gives CALGERFLATGTHTDKLIF.

A remark on this clone: This likely traces to a read error, being one base from a far larger clone. This same CDR3 is encoded by further DNA sequences in the sample. The chain recombines TRDV2 with TRDJ1; TRDD3 agrees at 11 bases. Matching the DNA to germline supplied the J gene, which TCRdb does not give. CDR3 length equals 15 residues. In germline, CDR1 is GEAIGNYY, CDR2 EKD. The CDR3 is CACDSLGDTSDKLIF. In nucleotides, the CDR3 is TGTGCCTGCGACAGTCTGGGGGATACATCCGATAAACTCATCTTT.

This clone turned up a few times. A far larger clone is one nucleotide away, so this likely arose from a read error. Different DNA sequences within this sample yield the same CDR3. The J gene is TRDJ1, the V gene TRDV1; TRDD3 matches at 12 bases. The CDR3 extends over 25 amino acids. Germline CDR1 is TSWWSYY and CDR2 is QGS. The CDR3 DNA is TGTGCTCTCGGGGGTACCCACGGGAGCAACTACTGGGGGATACCCCCATCCTTGTACACCGATAAACTCATCTTT. Protein: CALGGTHGSNYWGIPPSLYTDKLIF.